The 9 T cell receptor beta chains below were found in one sample sequenced in a study of technical replicates of blood from a few donors. Repertoires were generated with immunoSEQ multiplex PCR, while TCRdb's copy carries only in-frame clones and drops some. The repertoire holds roughly 85,000 clones, with 94% as singletons. The source material was T cells isolated from PBMCs. These TCRs come from a human donor in good health.

The chain employs TRBV5-1 and TRBJ1-4; D remains ambiguous. V was trimmed by 6 bases and J by 11 bases, leaving 20 bases between them. Germline-derived CDR1 and CDR2 are SGHRS and YFSETQ. This CDR3 has 14 residues. The CDR3 coding sequence is TGCGCCAGCACCCACCACAGCAGACAACACAAACTGTTTTTT. It specifies CASTHHSRQHKLFF.

The chain has TRBV19 and TRBJ2-6; weak D call: TRBD2 (6 bases). This CDR3 spans 15 amino acids. The V and J ends lost 2 bases and 3 bases respectively, with 8 bases between them. The germline V gene encodes CDR1 LNHDA and CDR2 SQIVND (reference sequence). In DNA, the CDR3 is TGTGCCAGTAGTATAAGCGGGCTTGGGGCCAACGTCCTGACTTTC. Its protein product is CASSISGLGANVLTF. The full variable domain, its missing parts supplied by reference TRBV19 and TRBJ2-6, is DGGITQSPKYLFRKEGQNVTLSCEQNLNHDAMYWYRQDPGQGLRLIYYSQIVNDFQKGDIAEGYSVSREKKESFPLTVTSAQKNPTAFYLCASSISGLGANVLTFGAGSRLTVL.

The chain recombines TRBV7-9 with TRBJ2-5; TRBD2 aligns across 8 bases. The trim removed 1 base at V and 2 bases at J, leaving 6 bases unmatched. Germline loops: CDR1 SEHNR, CDR2 FQNEAQ (reference sequence). CDR3 length equals 16 residues. Here the CDR3 reads CASSLGGGGPQETQYF. The CDR3 DNA reads as TGTGCCAGCAGCTTAGGTGGCGGGGGGCCTCAAGAGACCCAGTACTTC.

This rearrangement joins TRBV28 to TRBJ1-5; D possibly corresponds to TRBD1 (5 bases). The CDR3 is made up of 14 amino acids. V was clipped by 3 bases and J by 7 bases, with 13 bases between them. The germline V gene has CDR1 MDHEN and CDR2 SYDVKM. The CDR3 DNA reads TGTGCCAGCAGTTTCAGGGACTTTGGGCAGCCCCAGCATTTT. Amino acids: CASSFRDFGQPQHF. The whole variable domain, filled in from reference TRBV28 and TRBJ1-5, reads DVKVTQSSRYLVKRTGEKVFLECVQDMDHENMFWYRQDPGLGLRLIYFSYDVKMKEKGDIPEGYSVSREKKERFSLILESASTNQTSMYLCASSFRDFGQPQHFGDGTRLSIL.

This chain uses TRBV13 with TRBJ2-7, with no clear D. This CDR3 spans 14 amino acids. Germline V gene data show CDR1 as PRHDT and CDR2 as FYEKMQ (reference sequence). Trimming removed 4 bases from V and 4 bases from J, with 14 bases in between. The CDR3 DNA is TGTGCCAGCAGCTCCAGTAGCTTGAATTACGAGCAGTACTTC. Translated, it gives CASSSSSLNYEQYF.

The rearrangement links TRBV28 to TRBJ2-7, with TRBD1 identical over 9 bases. The CDR3 is made up of 21 amino acids. Trimming cost V 5 bases and J 2 bases; bases outside gene matches: 25. Germline CDR1 reads MDHEN; CDR2 reads SYDVKM. Written as DNA, the CDR3 is TGTGCCAGCAGTCCCCTCAGGGGGACAGGGAGACCCCTAGGATCTACCTACGAGCAGTACTTC. This translates into CASSPLRGTGRPLGSTYEQYF.

This sequence joins TRBV30 and TRBJ2-5; 7 bases map to TRBD1. The J segment lost 4 bases and the V segment lost 0 bases, leaving 2 bases of the junction unmatched. This CDR3 has 13 amino acids. Germline lookup yields CDR1 GTSNPN and CDR2 SVGIG (reference sequence). For the CDR3, the DNA is TGTGCCTGGAGTGTTAAGGGGGCAGAGACCCAGTACTTC. Encoded protein: CAWSVKGAETQYF.

The V and J genes are TRBV18 and TRBJ1-2, with D maybe TRBD1 (6 bases). The CDR3 is 15 amino acids. Per the germline V gene, CDR1 is KGHSH and CDR2 is LQKENI. The V end was cut by 3 bases, the J end by 7 bases, with 18 bases between. The CDR3 reads CASSPYRDGIGGYTF. CDR3 DNA: TGTGCCAGCTCACCTTACAGGGATGGTATCGGTGGCTACACCTTC.

The V gene is TRBV28, the J gene TRBJ1-5; D is undetermined. Germline V gene data show CDR1 as MDHEN and CDR2 as SYDVKM. There are 12 residues in the CDR3. Trimming shortened V by 2 bases and J by 6 bases, and 5 bases separated the two germline ends. This CDR3 reads CASSLEGQPQHF. The CDR3 region has the DNA TGTGCCAGCAGTTTAGAGGGTCAGCCCCAGCATTTT.